The source of this T cell receptor (beta chain) is a study of T cell responses to AZD1222 COVID-19 vaccine. As for the study in general: Researchers grouped second doses given at about 4 or about 12 weeks into one pool.

As concerns this clone: Its specificity is not known.

Whole-study findings and limits: Among vaccine-associated CD4 TCRs, coverage spanned spike, with dominance at 160-218 and 743-854. Clonal diversity was possibly underestimated, and white British individuals and females predominated among donors. Baseline seropositivity characterized only six AZD1222 recipients.

Measured with immunoSEQ multiplex PCR; TCRdb has only the in-frame clones, and not every one. The table records some 150,000 clones, more than 90% of them present only once. Sequences were derived from peripheral blood, sampled on day 0 of AZD1222 vaccination. The clonotype originates from an adult in good health.

CDR3 DNA sequence: TGCAGTGCTAGTTCGAGCGGGGCCTCTTCCTACGAGCAGTACTTC. This encodes CSASSSGASSYEQYF. This chain links TRBV20-1 with TRBJ2-7; 7 bases agree with TRBD2. The CDR3 has 15 residues. Germline V lookup: CDR1 DFQATT, CDR2 SNEGSKA (reference sequence). V was clipped by 3 bases and J by 1 base; unmatched bases: 9.